This entry features one T cell receptor (beta chain) sequence. Sequenced by immunoSEQ multiplex PCR; TCRdb stores in-frame clones only, minus some. Of approximately 88,000 clones in the sample, 90% are singletons; the top ten hold about 1.5%. This sample is part of a study of T cells after somatic rescue of genetic block. The CDR3 runs 15 residues. The ends were cut back, 4 bases at V and 0 bases at J, with 11 bases in the middle. Germline CDR1 and CDR2: SGHTS and YDEGEE. The TCR sequence derives from a woman under 30. Material: peripheral blood mononuclear cells (PBMCs). V and J are TRBV5-8 and TRBJ2-1; D is unresolved. The CDR3 is CASSPRMSSYNEQFF. CDR3 coding DNA: TGTGCCAGCAGCCCCCGTATGAGCTCCTACAATGAGCAGTTCTTC.